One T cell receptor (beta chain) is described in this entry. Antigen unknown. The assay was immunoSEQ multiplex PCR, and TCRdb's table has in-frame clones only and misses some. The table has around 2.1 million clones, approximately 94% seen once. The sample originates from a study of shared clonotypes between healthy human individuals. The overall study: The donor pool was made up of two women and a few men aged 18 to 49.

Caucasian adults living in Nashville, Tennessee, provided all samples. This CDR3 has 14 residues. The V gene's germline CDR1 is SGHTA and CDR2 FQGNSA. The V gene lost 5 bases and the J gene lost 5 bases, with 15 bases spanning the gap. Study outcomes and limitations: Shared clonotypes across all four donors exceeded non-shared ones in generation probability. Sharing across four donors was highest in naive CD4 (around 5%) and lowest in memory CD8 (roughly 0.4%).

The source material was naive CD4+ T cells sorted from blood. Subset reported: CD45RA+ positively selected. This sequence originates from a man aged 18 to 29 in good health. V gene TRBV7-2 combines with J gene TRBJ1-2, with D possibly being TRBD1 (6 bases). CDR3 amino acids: CASSPGGQIYGYTF. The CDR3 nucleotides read TGTGCCAGCAGCCCCGGGGGGCAGATATATGGCTACACCTTC.